The clone carrying this T cell receptor (beta chain) was picked up a small number of times. The antigen remains unidentified. This record comes from a study of T-cell memory formation after mild COVID-19. Notes on the study in general: Among clones contracting day 15 to 85, CD4/CD8 was balanced, whereas later expanders leaned CD4+.

With 3 bases removed from V and 5 bases from J, the gap between germline ends came to 13 bases. The length of the CDR3 is 14 residues. The germline gives CDR1 LNHNV, CDR2 YYDKDF (reference sequence). TCRdb re-called the 5' RACE reads through MiXCR, storing one row per CDR3 protein. Altogether around 410,000 distinct CDR3 sequences are present, less than 25% being singletons, with the ten largest covering about an eighth. The rearrangement links TRBV15 to TRBJ2-5, with D maybe TRBD2 (5 bases). Sequencing used PBMCs or a T cell subset sorted from them (not recorded which). This TCR was sampled from an adult woman who had mild COVID-19 (a few samples of this study predate the infection). Cell type and time point are not known. The CDR3 loop reads CATSRPPGSETQYF. The CDR3 DNA sequence: TGTGCCACCAGCAGGCCCCCGGGGTCGGAGACCCAGTACTTC.